This TCR beta chain was identified during a study of cytotoxic CD8 clonotypes in ibrutinib-treated CLL. Study in general: Included were about 11 relapsed/refractory and about 15 treatment-naive patients, of whom about 18 were IGHV unmutated. The average sample held around 260,000 productive templates and tens of thousands of productive rearrangements. Points from the study as a whole: Sustained-remission patients were sampled at one set of times and progressing patients at different ones. Clonality was higher at ibrutinib response and returned toward baseline at progression.

Assay: immunoSEQ multiplex PCR; the TCRdb copy retains only in-frame clones and omits some. The sample shows about 130,000 clones, around 80% of them seen only once. From germline, CDR1 is SEHNR and CDR2 FQNEAQ (reference sequence). This CDR3 region has 16 residues. V was trimmed by 5 bases and J by 0 bases, leaving 13 bases between them. About this clone: What it binds is unknown.

This chain connects TRBV7-9 to TRBJ1-4; no reliable D call. The source was PBMCs, collected after 12 months of ibrutinib treatment. This TCR derives from a human donor with chronic lymphocytic leukemia. The CDR3 DNA follows: TGTGCCAGCAGCATAAGGATTGTCGCAACTAATGAAAAACTGTTTTTT. This sequence encodes CASSIRIVATNEKLFF.